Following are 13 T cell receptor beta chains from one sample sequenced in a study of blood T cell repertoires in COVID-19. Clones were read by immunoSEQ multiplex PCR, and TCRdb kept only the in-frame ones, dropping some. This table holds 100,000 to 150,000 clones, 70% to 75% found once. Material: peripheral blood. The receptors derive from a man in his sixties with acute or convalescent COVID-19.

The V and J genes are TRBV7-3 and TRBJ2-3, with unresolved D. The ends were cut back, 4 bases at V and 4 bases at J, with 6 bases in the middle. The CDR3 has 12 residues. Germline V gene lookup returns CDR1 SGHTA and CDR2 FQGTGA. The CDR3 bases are TGTGCCAGCAGCTCCCCGGCAGATACGCAGTATTTT. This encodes CASSSPADTQYF.

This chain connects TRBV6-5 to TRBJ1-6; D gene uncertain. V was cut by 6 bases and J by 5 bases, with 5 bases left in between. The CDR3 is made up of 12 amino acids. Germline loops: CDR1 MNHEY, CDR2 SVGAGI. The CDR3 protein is CASSRNNSPLHF. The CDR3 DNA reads TGTGCCAGCAGCAGGAATAATTCACCCCTCCACTTT.

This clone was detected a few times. This CDR3 is CASSSRLAPFF. Here the CDR3 DNA reads TGTGCCAGCAGCAGCCGACTAGCTCCGTTCTTC. This sequence joins TRBV12-3 or TRBV12-4 and TRBJ2-1, with 7 bases matching TRBD2. With 6 bases clipped from V and 15 bases from J, the junction kept 8 bases outside the gene matches. The CDR3 has 11 amino acids.

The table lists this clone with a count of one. Here the CDR3 reads CASSLDLYGELFF. In nucleotides, the CDR3 is TGTGCCAGCAGCTTAGATCTGTACGGGGAGCTGTTTTTT. The chain joins TRBV11-2 to TRBJ2-2; D is undetermined. Trimming shortened V by 0 bases and J by 7 bases, and 6 bases separated the two germline ends. The CDR3 totals 13 residues. The V gene's germline CDR1 is SGHAT and CDR2 FQNNGV.

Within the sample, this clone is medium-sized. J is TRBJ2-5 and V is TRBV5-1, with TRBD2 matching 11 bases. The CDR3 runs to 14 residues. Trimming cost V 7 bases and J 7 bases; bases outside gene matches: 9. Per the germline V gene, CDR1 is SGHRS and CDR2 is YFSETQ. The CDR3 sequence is CASGGLAEGGTQYF. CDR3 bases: TGCGCCAGCGGGGGACTAGCGGAGGGAGGGACCCAGTACTTC. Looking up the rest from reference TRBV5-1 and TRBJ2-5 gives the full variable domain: KAGVTQTPRYLIKTRGQQVTLSCSPISGHRSVSWYQQTPGQGLQFLFEYFSETQRNKGNFPGRFSGRQFSNSRSEMNVSTLELGDSALYLCASGGLAEGGTQYFGPGTRLLVL.

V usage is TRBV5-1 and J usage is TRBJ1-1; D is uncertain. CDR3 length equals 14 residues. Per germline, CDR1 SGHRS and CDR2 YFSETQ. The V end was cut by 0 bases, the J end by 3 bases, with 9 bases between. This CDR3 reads CASSLGGGDTEAFF. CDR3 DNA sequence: TGCGCCAGCAGCTTGGGAGGCGGTGACACTGAAGCTTTCTTT. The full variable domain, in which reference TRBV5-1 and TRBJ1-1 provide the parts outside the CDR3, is KAGVTQTPRYLIKTRGQQVTLSCSPISGHRSVSWYQQTPGQGLQFLFEYFSETQRNKGNFPGRFSGRQFSNSRSEMNVSTLELGDSALYLCASSLGGGDTEAFFGQGTRLTVV.

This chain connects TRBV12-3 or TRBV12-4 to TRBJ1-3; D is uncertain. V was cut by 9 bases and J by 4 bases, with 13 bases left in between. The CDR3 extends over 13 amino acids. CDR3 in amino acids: CASLLTPGNTIYF. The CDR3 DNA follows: TGTGCCAGTCTCCTTACACCCGGAAACACCATATATTTT.

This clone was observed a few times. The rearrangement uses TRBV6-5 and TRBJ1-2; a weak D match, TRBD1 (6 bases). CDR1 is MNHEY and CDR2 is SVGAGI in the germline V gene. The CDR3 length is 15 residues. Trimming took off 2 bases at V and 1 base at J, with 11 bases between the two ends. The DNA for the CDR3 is TGTGCCAGCAGTTACGGACGGACAGTTAACTATGGCTACACCTTC. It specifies CASSYGRTVNYGYTF.

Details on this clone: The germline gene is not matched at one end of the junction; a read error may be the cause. The CDR3 DNA reads as TGTGCCAGCAGGTTGGACAGGGGGATCTACAATGAGCAGTTCTTC. This codes for CASRLDRGIYNEQFF. The chain carries TRBV5-4 and TRBJ2-1; 10 bases line up with TRBD1. This CDR3 region has 15 residues. Germline V gene lookup returns CDR1 SGHNT and CDR2 YYREEE (reference sequence).

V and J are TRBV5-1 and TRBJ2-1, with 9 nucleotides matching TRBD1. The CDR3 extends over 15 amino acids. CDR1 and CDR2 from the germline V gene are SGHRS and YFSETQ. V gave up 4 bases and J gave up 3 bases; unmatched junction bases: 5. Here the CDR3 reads CASSATGGFYNEQFF. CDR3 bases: TGCGCCAGCAGCGCGACAGGGGGTTTCTACAATGAGCAGTTCTTC.

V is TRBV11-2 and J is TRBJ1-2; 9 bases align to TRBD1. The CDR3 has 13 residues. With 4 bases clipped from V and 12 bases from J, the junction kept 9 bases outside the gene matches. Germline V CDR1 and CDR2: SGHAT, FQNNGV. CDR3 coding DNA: TGTGCCAGCAGCTCGCCCGGTGGACAGGGGAACACCTTC. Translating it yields CASSSPGGQGNTF.

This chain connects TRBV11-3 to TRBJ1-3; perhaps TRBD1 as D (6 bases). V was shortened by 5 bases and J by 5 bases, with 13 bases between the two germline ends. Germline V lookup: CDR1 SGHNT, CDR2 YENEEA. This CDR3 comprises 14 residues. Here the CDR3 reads CASSPPGQRNTIYF. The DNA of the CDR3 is TGTGCCAGCAGCCCTCCCGGACAGCGAAACACCATATATTTT.

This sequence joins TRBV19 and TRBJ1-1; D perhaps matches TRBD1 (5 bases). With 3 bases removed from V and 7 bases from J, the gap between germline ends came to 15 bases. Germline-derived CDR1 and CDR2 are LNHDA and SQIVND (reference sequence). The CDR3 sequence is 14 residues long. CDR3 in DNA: TGTGCCAGTAGTATGGACCGGAGACAGAATGAAGCTTTCTTT. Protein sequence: CASSMDRRQNEAFF.